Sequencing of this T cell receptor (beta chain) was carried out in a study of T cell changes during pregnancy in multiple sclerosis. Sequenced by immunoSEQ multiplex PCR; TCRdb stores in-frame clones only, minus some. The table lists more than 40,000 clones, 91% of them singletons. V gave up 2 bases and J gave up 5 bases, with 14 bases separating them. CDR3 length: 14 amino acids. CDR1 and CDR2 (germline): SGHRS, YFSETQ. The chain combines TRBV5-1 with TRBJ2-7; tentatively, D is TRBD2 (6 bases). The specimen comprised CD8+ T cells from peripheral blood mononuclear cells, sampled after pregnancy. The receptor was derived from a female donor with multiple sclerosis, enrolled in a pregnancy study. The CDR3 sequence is CASSFLDPSDEQYF. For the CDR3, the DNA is TGCGCCAGCAGCTTTTTGGATCCTAGCGACGAGCAGTACTTC.